Following are 21 T cell receptor beta chains from one sample sequenced in a study of neurological immune-mediated disorders. TCRdb used MiXCR to reprocess the 5' RACE reads, holding one entry per CDR3 protein. The repertoire holds 75,000 to 95,000 distinct CDR3 sequences, with about a sixth as singletons. The material sequenced was PBMCs. The receptors stem from a woman between 35 and 50 years old in good health.

This clonotype was seen ten or more times. The chain carries TRBV29-1 and TRBJ2-4; TRBD2 is a possible D gene (7 bases). Germline values: CDR1 SQVTM, CDR2 ANQGSEA. V was pared by 4 bases and J by 8 bases, with 18 bases between. The CDR3 is 14 residues long. The CDR3 DNA reads as TGCAGCGTTGTGGGGGGGGGCTGGGGGTACATTCAGTACTTC. This gives the protein CSVVGGGWGYIQYF.

This clonotype was observed many times. The chain links TRBV10-3 to TRBJ2-2, with 7 bases identical to TRBD1. CDR3 length: 19 residues. Germline V gene lookup returns CDR1 ENHRY and CDR2 SYGVKD. V was pared by 3 bases and J by 5 bases, with 18 bases of the junction left unmatched. The CDR3 reads CAISDHRGSRDKLTGELFF. Written as DNA, the CDR3 is TGTGCCATCAGTGATCACAGGGGATCCAGAGATAAATTAACCGGGGAGCTGTTTTTT.

The chain links TRBV25-1 to TRBJ2-3, with no clear D. Per germline, CDR1 MGHDK and CDR2 SYGVNS. This CDR3 comprises 16 residues. Trimming cost V 0 bases and J 2 bases, with 12 bases left between them. The CDR3 region is CASSEYPVQATDTQYF. In nucleotides, the CDR3 is TGTGCCAGCAGTGAATATCCCGTGCAAGCCACAGATACGCAGTATTTT.

This clonotype has ten or more counts. CDR3 amino acids: CASRRLAGVTDTQYF. DNA of the CDR3: TGCGCCAGCAGGAGACTAGCGGGAGTCACAGATACGCAGTATTTT. This sequence joins TRBV10-2 and TRBJ2-3; the match to TRBD2 covers 12 bases. The CDR3 is made up of 15 amino acids. CDR1 and CDR2 (germline): WSHSY, SAAADI. V was clipped by 6 bases and J by 2 bases; unmatched bases: 3.

In this sample, this clonotype turned up many times. The genes are TRBV2 and TRBJ2-7, with TRBD2 matching 13 bases. CDR1 and CDR2 (germline): SNHLY, FYNNEI. The V gene end was trimmed by 8 bases and the J gene end by 5 bases; junction bases not matched to a gene: 6. The CDR3 is 14 residues long. As DNA, the CDR3 is TGTGCCAGCTTGGGACTAGCGGGGAGGAACGAGCAGTACGTC. Its protein product is CASLGLAGRNEQYV.

This clonotype was seen repeatedly, ten times or more. The chain recombines TRBV24-1 with TRBJ1-2, with D tentatively TRBD1 (5 bases). The CDR3 covers 16 residues. Germline V gene data show CDR1 as KGHDR and CDR2 as SFDVKD. With 2 bases removed from V and 2 bases from J, the gap between germline ends came to 14 bases. CDR3 region: CATSDSHRPANYGYTF. CDR3 coding DNA: TGTGCCACCAGTGATTCCCACAGGCCAGCGAACTATGGCTACACCTTC.

This clonotype was detected ten times or more. This chain connects TRBV20-1 to TRBJ2-5; D may be TRBD2 (5 bases). Germline assignment: CDR1 DFQATT and CDR2 SNEGSKA (reference sequence). V lost 4 bases, J lost 7 bases, and 19 bases lay in between. The CDR3 has 14 residues. CDR3 coding DNA: TGCAGTGCTACCTCTAGCCCACCCATGGGGACCCAGTACTTC. It yields the protein CSATSSPPMGTQYF.

The chain joins TRBV4-1 to TRBJ1-2; D is unresolved. Germline V gene sequence: CDR1 MGHRA, CDR2 YSYEKL. The ends were cut back, 0 bases at V and 4 bases at J, with 18 bases in the middle. This CDR3 has 17 amino acids. Here the CDR3 reads CASSQEPLSNSGYGYTF. DNA for the CDR3: TGCGCCAGCAGCCAAGAGCCCTTGAGTAATTCGGGCTATGGCTACACCTTC.

This clonotype was counted ten times or more. The rearrangement joins TRBV7-2 to TRBJ2-7; D possibly corresponds to TRBD2 (7 bases). CDR1 is SGHTA, CDR2 FQGNSA, per germline. Trimming left V 1 base short and J 4 bases short, with 14 bases between. CDR3 length: 15 residues. CDR3 sequence (DNA): TGTGCCAGCAGCTTAGAGGGGGACTACTGGTACGAGCAGTACGTC. It translates to CASSLEGDYWYEQYV.

Regarding this clonotype: A much bigger clone sits one base away, suggesting this may be a read error. The rearrangement uses TRBV6-1 and TRBJ2-2; D possibly corresponds to TRBD1 (5 bases). The CDR3 loop spans 15 amino acids. V was clipped by 7 bases and J by 9 bases, with 21 bases between them. CDR1 and CDR2 (germline): MNHNS, SASEGT. The CDR3 DNA follows: TGTGCCAGCATCGATAGGTGGGGCGCGGCCTGGGAGCTGTTTTTT. This sequence encodes CASIDRWGAAWELFF.

The table lists this clonotype with many counts. This rearrangement joins TRBV18 to TRBJ1-3; no clear D. Trimming took 4 bases from V and 4 from J, leaving 14 bases between them. Germline-derived CDR1 and CDR2 are KGHSH and LQKENI. This CDR3 has 15 residues. In DNA, the CDR3 is TGTGCCAGCTCACGGGAGGTCGGCAAAGGAAACACCATATATTTT. The encoded protein is CASSREVGKGNTIYF.

This clonotype appeared many times. The chain employs TRBV6-6 and TRBJ1-1, with 7 bases matching TRBD1. This CDR3 is built from 17 residues. Germline CDR1 reads MNHNY; CDR2 reads SVGAGI (reference sequence). V shed 6 bases and J 2 bases; nucleotides not matched to a gene: 15. This CDR3 reads CASSVIFTGAVNTEAFF. DNA of the CDR3: TGTGCCAGCAGCGTAATCTTCACAGGGGCGGTAAACACTGAAGCTTTCTTT.

The V gene is TRBV19, the J gene TRBJ1-1; D is perhaps TRBD1 (6 bases). Germline values: CDR1 LNHDA, CDR2 SQIVND (reference sequence). The CDR3 consists of 12 residues. CDR3 loop: CVSQGFGTEAFF. The CDR3 nucleotides read TGTGTCAGCCAGGGGTTTGGCACTGAAGCTTTCTTT.

This clonotype has at least ten counts. The gene calls are TRBV14 and TRBJ1-1; a weak D match, TRBD1 (6 bases). V was shortened by 0 bases and J by 1 base, with 15 bases between the two germline ends. The CDR3 loop spans 17 amino acids. Germline assignment: CDR1 SGHDN and CDR2 FVKESK. CDR3 DNA: TGTGCCAGCAGCCAAGAACTACGGACAGAGGCGAACACTGAAGCTTTCTTT. Translation gives CASSQELRTEANTEAFF.

The CDR3 is CASSSINLTGRKGTQYF. Written as DNA, the CDR3 is TGTGCCAGCAGCTCAATCAACCTTACAGGGAGGAAGGGGACCCAGTACTTC. J is TRBJ2-5 and V is TRBV5-5, with D perhaps matching TRBD1 or TRBD2 (6 bases each). Per the germline V gene, CDR1 is SGHKS and CDR2 is YYEKEE (reference sequence). Trimming removed 3 bases from V and 7 bases from J, with 25 bases in between. The CDR3 loop spans 17 amino acids.

This clonotype occurred many times. This chain connects TRBV20-1 to TRBJ2-5, with 7 bases identical to TRBD1. Germline V CDR1 and CDR2: DFQATT, SNEGSKA (reference sequence). This CDR3 region has 14 residues. Trimming at V came to 5 bases and at J to 4 bases, leaving 10 bases not matched to a gene. CDR3 loop: CSAWRQGHIETQYF. The CDR3 nucleotides read TGCAGTGCTTGGCGACAGGGCCATATAGAGACCCAGTACTTC.

This clonotype was recorded many times. The gene calls are TRBV20-1 and TRBJ2-2, with TRBD2 matching 11 bases. Germline CDR1 and CDR2: DFQATT and SNEGSKA (reference sequence). CDR3 length equals 16 residues. V lost 5 bases, J lost 5 bases, and 10 bases stayed unmatched. This chain's CDR3 is CSAGYSGGAFTGELFF. Written as DNA, the CDR3 is TGCAGTGCTGGTTATAGCGGGGGGGCCTTTACCGGGGAGCTGTTTTTT.

This clonotype was found many times. The rearrangement uses TRBV20-1 and TRBJ1-1; 7 bases align to TRBD1. This CDR3 contains 11 residues. Germline lookup yields CDR1 DFQATT and CDR2 SNEGSKA (reference sequence). The junction had 6 bases not matched to a gene; V was cut back by 4 bases and J by 10 bases. The CDR3 sequence: CSATTGDGAFF. The DNA of the CDR3 is TGCAGTGCTACCACAGGGGATGGAGCTTTCTTT.

This clonotype was seen repeatedly, ten times or more. J is TRBJ1-2 and V is TRBV2; no firm D call. The germline V gene encodes CDR1 SNHLY and CDR2 FYNNEI. V was cut by 0 bases and J by 0 bases, with 5 bases left in between. This CDR3 has 14 amino acids. The CDR3 DNA is TGTGCCAGCAGTGAAGCAGGGTCTAACTATGGCTACACCTTC. Residues: CASSEAGSNYGYTF.

A few counts support this clonotype. The V call is TRBV12-3 or TRBV12-4, the J call TRBJ1-3; no clear D gene. The V end lost 3 bases, the J end lost 6 bases, and 9 bases lay between the germline ends. The CDR3 length is 13 residues. The CDR3 protein is CASSLAELNTIYF. The CDR3 DNA reads TGTGCCAGCAGTTTGGCTGAGCTAAACACCATATATTTT.

In the case of this clonotype: A much more abundant neighbour one base away suggests this may be a read error. The V gene is TRBV15, the J gene TRBJ2-1; 7 bases align to TRBD1. Per germline, CDR1 LNHNV and CDR2 YYDKDF (reference sequence). This CDR3 contains 14 residues. The CDR3 DNA is TGTGCCACCAGCAGGAAAGGGGGCACCAATGATCAGTTCTTC. Translation: CATSRKGGTNDQFF.